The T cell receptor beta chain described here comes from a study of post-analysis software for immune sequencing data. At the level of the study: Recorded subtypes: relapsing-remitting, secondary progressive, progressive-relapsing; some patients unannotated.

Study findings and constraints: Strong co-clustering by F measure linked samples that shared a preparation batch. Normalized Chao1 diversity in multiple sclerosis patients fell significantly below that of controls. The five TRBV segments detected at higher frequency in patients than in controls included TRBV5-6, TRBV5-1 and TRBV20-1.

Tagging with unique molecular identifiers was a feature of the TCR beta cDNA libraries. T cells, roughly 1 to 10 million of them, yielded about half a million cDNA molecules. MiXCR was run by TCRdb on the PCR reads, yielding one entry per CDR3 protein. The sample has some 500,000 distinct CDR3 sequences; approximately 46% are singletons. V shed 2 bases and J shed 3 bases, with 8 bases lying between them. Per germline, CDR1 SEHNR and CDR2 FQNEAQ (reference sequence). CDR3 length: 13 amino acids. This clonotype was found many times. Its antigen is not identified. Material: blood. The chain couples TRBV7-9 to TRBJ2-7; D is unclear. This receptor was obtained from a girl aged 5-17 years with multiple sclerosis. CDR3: CASSLISGYEQYF. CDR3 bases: TGTGCCAGCAGCTTAATATCGGGCTACGAGCAGTACTTC.